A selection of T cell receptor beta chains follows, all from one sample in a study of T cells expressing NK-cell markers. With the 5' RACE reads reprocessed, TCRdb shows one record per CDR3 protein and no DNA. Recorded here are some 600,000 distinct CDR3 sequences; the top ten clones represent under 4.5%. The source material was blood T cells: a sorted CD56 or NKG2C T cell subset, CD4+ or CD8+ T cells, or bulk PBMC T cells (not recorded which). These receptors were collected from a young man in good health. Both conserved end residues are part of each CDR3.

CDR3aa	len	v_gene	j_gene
CSARVRGLPYNEQFF	15	TRBV20-1	TRBJ2-1
CASSRTRLDEQFF	13	TRBV27	TRBJ2-1
CASSFVPAGEGDTQYF	16	TRBV12-3/TRBV12-4	TRBJ2-5
CASSPPSGGTGELFF	15	TRBV18	TRBJ2-2
CASSLALAGEVTEQYF	16	TRBV5-1	TRBJ2-7
CATSVGGSQNEQFF	14	TRBV24-1	TRBJ2-1
CAITSDQLDTQYF	13	TRBV10-3	TRBJ2-3
CASSSGLSVGNEQFF	15	TRBV7-2	TRBJ2-1
CAWRLSGGPLHF	12	TRBV30	TRBJ1-6
CASSYERGYTF	11	TRBV6-6	TRBJ1-2
CASSGRTGQETQYF	14	TRBV7-8	TRBJ2-5
CASSSGRTSTDTQYF	15	TRBV6-2/TRBV6-3	TRBJ2-3
CASSLGGADGYTF	13	TRBV7-9	TRBJ1-2
CSDAGGVQNEQFF	13	TRBV29-1	TRBJ2-1
CASRPTVNTEAFF	13	TRBV6-6	TRBJ1-1
CATTDTRNTGELFF	14	TRBV24-1	TRBJ2-2
CASRIGRDEQFF	12	TRBV27	TRBJ2-1
CASDPSPAGGRGELFF	16	TRBV11-2	TRBJ2-2
CAGAPGLGADTQYF	14	TRBV4-1	TRBJ2-3
CASSLSPLAGYNEQFF	16	TRBV7-2	TRBJ2-1
CASSFSGQVTDTQYF	15	TRBV12-3/TRBV12-4	TRBJ2-3
CASSRRFPSTDTQYF	15	TRBV5-1	TRBJ2-3
CASSLAVGGGESNQPQHF	18	TRBV11-1	TRBJ1-5
CASSLTKTGSNTQYF	15	TRBV7-9	TRBJ2-3
CATTEGNEQFF	11	TRBV24-1	TRBJ2-1
CASSQTGASYEQYF	14	TRBV9	TRBJ2-7
CASSSRQGSSYEQYF	15	TRBV18	TRBJ2-7
CASSSLLDSDTQYF	14	TRBV12-3/TRBV12-4	TRBJ2-3
CASSYSGESNQPQHF	15	TRBV6-5	TRBJ1-5
CASSFTGRAGNQPQHF	16	TRBV12-3/TRBV12-4	TRBJ1-5
CASRTFGQYNQPQHF	15	TRBV19	TRBJ1-5
CATSRVAGERQPQHF	15	TRBV15	TRBJ1-5
CASSHLRSSSGANVLTF	17	TRBV3-1	TRBJ2-6
CASSQDGGVNTEAFF	15	TRBV4-3	TRBJ1-1
CSVGGGTGGTYNEQFF	16	TRBV29-1	TRBJ2-1
CASSSAPTDSGNTIYF	16	TRBV5-1	TRBJ1-3
CSARDPSGSWSTGELFF	17	TRBV20-1	TRBJ2-2
CASSNITSGITGELFF	16	TRBV21-1	TRBJ2-2
CASSLQTGAAFF	12	TRBV7-6	TRBJ1-1
CASSQEGRGRNEQYF	15	TRBV4-2	TRBJ2-7
CASREPQSDTQYF	13	TRBV5-1	TRBJ2-3